Shown below are 25 T cell receptor beta chains from a single sample sequenced in a study of T-cell reconstitution after alpha-beta-depleted transplantation in children (dated by TCRdb to the mid-2010s). Library method: PCR. Sequencing was performed on an Illumina HiSeq 2500. Molecular barcoding was employed in the preparation of TCR libraries, with unique molecular identifiers being used to normalize TCRbeta repertoire quantification. In TCRdb, the public reads were trimmed at Q25 with fastp and aligned with MiXCR, with productive beta chains retained. Rows with one shared CDR3 protein collapse into an entry with the most common genes and DNA. Here the sample has about 500,000 distinct CDR3 sequences; about 33% occur a single time. The top ten clonotypes cover approximately 2.3% of the sample. The material sequenced was PBMCs from the stem cell graft donor, taken from the stem cell graft. The receptor set was obtained from a human donor who donated a stem cell graft to a child with aplastic anemia.

This clonotype was seen a handful of times. The CDR3 bases are TGCAGTGTGGAGAAGGCGACTGAAGCTTTCTTT. This translates into CSVEKATEAFF. The V and J genes are TRBV20-1 and TRBJ1-1; D not certain. Germline CDR1 reads DFQATT; CDR2 reads SNEGSKA (reference sequence). The CDR3 extends over 11 amino acids. V lost 7 bases to trimming and J lost 5 bases, with 11 bases between them.

With regard to this clonotype: The germline gene is not matched at one end of the junction; a read error may be the cause. This chain uses TRBV20-1 with TRBJ1-5, with a possible D match to TRBD1 (5 bases). The length of the CDR3 is 12 residues. Per the germline V gene, CDR1 is DFQATT and CDR2 is SNEGSKA (reference sequence). CDR3 DNA sequence: TGCAGTGCCAGAGACAGTGCTCAGCCCCAGCATTTT. Protein: CSARDSAQPQHF.

V is TRBV27 and J is TRBJ1-2, with D possibly matching TRBD1 (6 bases). This CDR3 is built from 14 residues. V was cut by 4 bases and J by 4 bases, with 13 bases left in between. Germline V gives CDR1 MNHEY, CDR2 SMNVEV (reference sequence). This chain's CDR3 is CASSSTQGIYGYTF. For the CDR3, the DNA is TGTGCCAGCAGTTCCACACAGGGTATCTATGGCTACACCTTC.

The sample holds a few counts of this clonotype. The gene calls are TRBV5-1 and TRBJ1-4; D uncertain. This CDR3 is built from 15 residues. CDR1 SGHRS and CDR2 YFSETQ come from the germline V gene. V was trimmed by 0 bases and J by 4 bases, leaving 10 bases between them. The CDR3 protein is CASSLAWGSNEKLFF. In nucleotides, the CDR3 is TGCGCCAGCAGCTTGGCTTGGGGAAGTAATGAAAAACTGTTTTTT. Full variable domain (outside the CDR3, taken from reference TRBV5-1 and TRBJ1-4): KAGVTQTPRYLIKTRGQQVTLSCSPISGHRSVSWYQQTPGQGLQFLFEYFSETQRNKGNFPGRFSGRQFSNSRSEMNVSTLELGDSALYLCASSLAWGSNEKLFFGSGTQLSVL.

V gene TRBV7-2 combines with J gene TRBJ2-1; 10 bases match TRBD2. After removal of 4 bases from V and 8 bases from J, the junction contained 8 bases not matched to a gene. Per germline, CDR1 SGHTA and CDR2 FQGNSA. The CDR3 extends over 15 amino acids. The CDR3 DNA follows: TGTGCCAGCAGCTATTGGACTAGCGGAGACGATGAGCAGTTCTTC. Residues: CASSYWTSGDDEQFF.

V and J are TRBV29-1 and TRBJ2-1; TRBD2 aligns across 8 bases. CDR1 and CDR2 (germline): SQVTM, ANQGSEA. V gave up 3 bases and J gave up 7 bases; unmatched junction bases: 11. The CDR3 consists of 15 residues. The CDR3 nucleotides read TGCAGCGTTGAGTTAGCGGGATACATTAAGAATGAGCAGTTCTTC. Protein product: CSVELAGYIKNEQFF.

This clonotype was seen more than once but under ten times. This chain links TRBV18 with TRBJ1-4; the D gene is possibly TRBD1 (5 bases). This CDR3 has 15 residues. V lost 1 base to trimming and J lost 5 bases, with 11 bases between them. Germline CDR1 KGHSH, CDR2 LQKENI. The CDR3 region is CASSPLTAINEKLFF. DNA of the CDR3: TGTGCCAGCTCACCACTGACAGCCATCAATGAAAAACTGTTTTTT.

This clonotype showed up just a few times. The rearrangement joins TRBV6-1 to TRBJ1-1; D gene unclear. The CDR3 loop spans 14 amino acids. Germline CDR1 MNHNS, CDR2 SASEGT. The V gene lost 7 bases and the J gene lost 0 bases, with 12 bases spanning the gap. This CDR3 is CASNGGRLNTEAFF. The CDR3 nucleotides are TGTGCCAGCAACGGAGGACGCCTGAACACTGAAGCTTTCTTT.

This clonotype was seen a few times. The chain has TRBV7-2 and TRBJ1-3, with 7 positions matching TRBD1. V trimming: 5 bases; J trimming: 0 bases; junction bases outside the gene matches: 1. Germline V CDR1 and CDR2: SGHTA, FQGNSA. The CDR3 spans 14 residues. Here the CDR3 reads CASSRDSSGNTIYF. CDR3 nucleotides: TGTGCCAGCAGCCGGGACAGCTCTGGAAACACCATATATTTT.

This clonotype has more than one count but fewer than ten. This chain links TRBV29-1 with TRBJ2-3; no firm D call. The germline V and J ends were trimmed by 0 bases and 2 bases, with 12 bases remaining between them. Germline loops: CDR1 SQVTM, CDR2 ANQGSEA. The CDR3 has 15 residues. The CDR3: CSVEELGRHTDTQYF. The CDR3 bases are TGCAGCGTTGAAGAGTTGGGCAGGCACACAGATACGCAGTATTTT.

The rearrangement links TRBV5-1 to TRBJ1-1; 8 nucleotides line up with TRBD1. The trim removed 4 bases at V and 4 bases at J, leaving 6 bases unmatched. Germline CDR1 and CDR2: SGHRS and YFSETQ. The CDR3 has 14 amino acids. The CDR3, as DNA: TGCGCCAGCAGCGGTGGACAGGGAAGCACTGAAGCTTTCTTT. Amino acids: CASSGGQGSTEAFF.

The chain links TRBV2 to TRBJ2-7, with D possibly TRBD1 on 7 matching bases. The CDR3 covers 16 residues. Germline-derived CDR1 and CDR2 are SNHLY and FYNNEI. V gave up 5 bases and J gave up 5 bases, with 22 bases separating them. The CDR3 DNA sequence: TGTGCCAGCAGTTCCCCATTTGACAGGGAGGCCGACGAGCAGTACTTC. The encoded protein is CASSSPFDREADEQYF.

J is TRBJ1-2 and V is TRBV20-1; TRBD1 agrees at 10 bases. The germline V gene encodes CDR1 DFQATT and CDR2 SNEGSKA (reference sequence). J lost 3 bases, V lost 3 bases, and 7 bases had no gene match. The CDR3 covers 15 residues. CDR3 sequence: CSARTPGTGDYGYTF. The DNA of the CDR3 is TGCAGTGCTAGGACCCCCGGGACAGGGGACTATGGCTACACCTTC.

The J gene is TRBJ1-5, the V gene TRBV20-1; the match to TRBD1 covers 10 bases. Trimming took 6 bases from V and 9 from J; bases not matched to a gene: 11. CDR3 length equals 14 residues. The V gene's germline CDR1 is DFQATT and CDR2 SNEGSKA (reference sequence). The CDR3 spells CSALRQGARGPQHF. CDR3 in DNA: TGCAGTGCGCTGAGACAGGGGGCTAGAGGGCCCCAGCATTTT.

The gene calls are TRBV7-2 and TRBJ1-6, with TRBD1 matching 8 bases. V lost 5 bases to trimming and J lost 10 bases; unmatched junction nucleotides: 7. CDR1 SGHTA and CDR2 FQGNSA come from the germline V gene. The CDR3 contains 14 residues. CDR3 loop: CASSRGQGGSPLHF. Written as DNA, the CDR3 is TGTGCCAGCAGCCGAGGACAGGGAGGCTCACCCCTCCACTTT.

V and J are TRBV7-2 and TRBJ2-3; D unresolved. The CDR3 has 15 residues. The ends were cut back, 5 bases at V and 6 bases at J, with 18 bases in the middle. Germline V gene data show CDR1 as SGHTA and CDR2 as FQGNSA. The CDR3 sequence: CASSRRGGEEDTQYF. The CDR3 nucleotides are TGTGCCAGCAGCCGCCGAGGCGGTGAGGAGGATACGCAGTATTTT.

This clonotype was seen a few times. The chain has TRBV21-1 and TRBJ1-4; TRBD1, as called in the table, went unchecked against the DNA. TRBV21-1 is marked as a pseudogene. The length of the CDR3 is 14 residues. CDR3 coding DNA: TGTGCCAGCAGCCCGGGACACTTTAATGAAAAACTGTTTTTT. It codes for CASSPGHFNEKLFF.

V is TRBV20-1 and J is TRBJ2-1, with 8 positions matching TRBD2. Germline CDR1 and CDR2: DFQATT and SNEGSKA (reference sequence). The CDR3 runs to 13 residues. V shed 6 bases, J shed 8 bases, and the junction held 9 bases outside the gene matches. This chain's CDR3 is CSARGRGDHEQFF. The CDR3 coding sequence is TGCAGTGCGCGCGGGCGGGGGGACCATGAGCAGTTCTTC.

The V call is TRBV5-4, the J call TRBJ2-7; 7 positions agree with TRBD1. V gave up 0 bases and J gave up 2 bases; unmatched junction bases: 5. Germline loops: CDR1 SGHNT, CDR2 YYREEE (reference sequence). The CDR3 runs to 15 residues. As DNA, the CDR3 is TGTGCCAGCAGCTTGGCCGAGCAGGGGGCCTACGAGCAGTACTTC. As protein: CASSLAEQGAYEQYF.

The chain has TRBV4-1 and TRBJ1-2; TRBD1 is a possible D gene (5 bases). Per germline, CDR1 MGHRA and CDR2 YSYEKL. The V end lost 0 bases, the J end lost 3 bases, and 11 bases lay between the germline ends. The CDR3 has 15 residues. The CDR3 region is CASSQDQGGDYGYTF. In DNA form, the CDR3 reads TGCGCCAGCAGCCAAGATCAGGGAGGTGACTATGGCTACACCTTC.

V is TRBV5-1 and J is TRBJ1-2; TRBD1 matches 9 bases. Trimming cost V 4 bases and J 2 bases; bases outside gene matches: 9. Germline V lookup: CDR1 SGHRS, CDR2 YFSETQ. This CDR3 comprises 16 residues. This chain's CDR3 is CASSPHPGQGNYGYTF. The DNA for the CDR3 is TGCGCCAGCAGCCCACACCCGGGACAGGGAAACTATGGCTACACCTTC.

The V gene is TRBV20-1, the J gene TRBJ2-2; no definite D call. This CDR3 is 13 amino acids long. Germline V gene lookup returns CDR1 DFQATT and CDR2 SNEGSKA (reference sequence). V was cut by 5 bases and J by 1 base, with 8 bases left in between. CDR3 loop: CSAQNRNTGELFF. The CDR3 DNA sequence: TGCAGTGCTCAGAATAGGAACACCGGGGAGCTGTTTTTT.

The V and J genes are TRBV6-2 or TRBV6-3 and TRBJ2-7; 7 bases align to TRBD1. Trimming took 6 bases from V and 2 from J; bases not matched to a gene: 4. The CDR3 has 13 amino acids. The germline gives CDR1 MNHEY, CDR2 SVGEGT. CDR3: CASSRQGPYEQYV. CDR3 DNA sequence: TGTGCCAGCAGCCGACAGGGACCCTACGAGCAGTACGTC.

This clonotype was detected only a few times. The V and J genes are TRBV5-1 and TRBJ2-1, with 7 bases matching TRBD2. The length of the CDR3 is 17 residues. Per germline, CDR1 SGHRS and CDR2 YFSETQ. With 4 bases clipped from V and 0 bases from J, the junction kept 10 bases outside the gene matches. The CDR3 sequence: CASSTGLDMSSYNEQFF. In DNA form, the CDR3 reads TGCGCCAGCAGCACAGGACTAGACATGAGCTCCTACAATGAGCAGTTCTTC. The full variable domain, in which reference TRBV5-1 and TRBJ2-1 provide the parts outside the CDR3, is KAGVTQTPRYLIKTRGQQVTLSCSPISGHRSVSWYQQTPGQGLQFLFEYFSETQRNKGNFPGRFSGRQFSNSRSEMNVSTLELGDSALYLCASSTGLDMSSYNEQFFGPGTRLTVL.

The rearrangement uses TRBV28 and TRBJ1-5, with TRBD1 matching over 8 bases. V lost 1 base and J lost 5; bases outside the gene matches: 7. The CDR3 runs to 16 residues. Germline-derived CDR1 and CDR2 are MDHEN and SYDVKM. CDR3 in amino acids: CASSLLRGQGYQPQHF. CDR3 coding DNA: TGTGCCAGCAGTTTATTGCGAGGACAGGGCTATCAGCCCCAGCATTTT.